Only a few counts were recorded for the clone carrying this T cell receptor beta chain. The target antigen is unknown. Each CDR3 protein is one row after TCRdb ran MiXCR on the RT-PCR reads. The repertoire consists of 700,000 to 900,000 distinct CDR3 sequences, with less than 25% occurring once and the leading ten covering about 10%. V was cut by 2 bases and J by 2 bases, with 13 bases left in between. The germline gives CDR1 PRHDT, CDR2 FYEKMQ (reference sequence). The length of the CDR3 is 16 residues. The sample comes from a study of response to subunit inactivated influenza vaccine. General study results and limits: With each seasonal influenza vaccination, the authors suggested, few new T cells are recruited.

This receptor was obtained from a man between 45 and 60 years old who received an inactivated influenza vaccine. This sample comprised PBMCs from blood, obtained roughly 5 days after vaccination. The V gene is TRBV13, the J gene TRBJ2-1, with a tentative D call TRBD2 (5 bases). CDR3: CASSLLVSEPYNEQFF. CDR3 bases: TGTGCCAGCAGCTTATTGGTTAGCGAGCCCTACAATGAGCAGTTCTTC. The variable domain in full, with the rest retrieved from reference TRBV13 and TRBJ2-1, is AAGVIQSPRHLIKEKRETATLKCYPIPRHDTVYWYQQGPGQDPQFLISFYEKMQSDKGSIPDRFSAQQFSDYHSELNMSSLELGDSALYFCASSLLVSEPYNEQFFGPGTRLTVL.